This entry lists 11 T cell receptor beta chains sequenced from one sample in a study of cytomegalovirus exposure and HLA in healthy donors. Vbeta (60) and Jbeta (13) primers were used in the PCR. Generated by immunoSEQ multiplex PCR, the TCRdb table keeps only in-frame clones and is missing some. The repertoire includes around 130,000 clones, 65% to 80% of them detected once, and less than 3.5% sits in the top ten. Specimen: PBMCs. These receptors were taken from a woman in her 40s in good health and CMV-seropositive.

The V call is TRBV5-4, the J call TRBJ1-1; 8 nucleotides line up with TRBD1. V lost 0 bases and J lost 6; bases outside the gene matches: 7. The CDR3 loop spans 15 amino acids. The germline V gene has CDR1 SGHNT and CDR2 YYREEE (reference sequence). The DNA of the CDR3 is TGTGCCAGCAGCTTGGTCCGGGACAGGCTGTCTGAAGCTTTCTTT. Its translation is CASSLVRDRLSEAFF. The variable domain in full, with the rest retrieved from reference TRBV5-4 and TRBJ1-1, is ETGVTQSPTHLIKTRGQQVTLRCSSQSGHNTVSWYQQALGQGPQFIFQYYREEENGRGNFPPRFSGLQFPNYSSELNVNALELDDSALYLCASSLVRDRLSEAFFGQGTRLTVV.

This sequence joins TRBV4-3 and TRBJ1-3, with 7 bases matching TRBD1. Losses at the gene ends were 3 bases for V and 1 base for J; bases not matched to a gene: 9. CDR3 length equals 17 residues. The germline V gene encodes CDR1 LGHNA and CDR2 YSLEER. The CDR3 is CASSQIGTVFSGNTIYF. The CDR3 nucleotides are TGCGCCAGCAGCCAGATCGGGACAGTTTTTTCTGGAAACACCATATATTTT.

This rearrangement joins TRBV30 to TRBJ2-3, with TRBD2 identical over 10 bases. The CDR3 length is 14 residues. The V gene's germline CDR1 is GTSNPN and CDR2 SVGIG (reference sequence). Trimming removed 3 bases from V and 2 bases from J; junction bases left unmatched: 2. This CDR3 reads CAWSTSGTTDTQYF. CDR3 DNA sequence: TGTGCCTGGAGCACTAGCGGGACCACAGATACGCAGTATTTT.

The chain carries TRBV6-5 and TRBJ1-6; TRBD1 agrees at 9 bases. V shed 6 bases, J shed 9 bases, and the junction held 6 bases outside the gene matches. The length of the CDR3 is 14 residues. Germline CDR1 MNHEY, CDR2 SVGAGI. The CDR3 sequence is CASSRTGGPSPLHF. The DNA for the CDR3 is TGTGCCAGCAGCCGTACAGGGGGCCCTTCACCCCTCCACTTT.

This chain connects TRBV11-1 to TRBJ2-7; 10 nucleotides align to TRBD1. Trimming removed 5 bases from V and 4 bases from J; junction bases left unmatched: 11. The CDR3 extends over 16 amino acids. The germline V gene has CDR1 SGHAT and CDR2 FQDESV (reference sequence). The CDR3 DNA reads TGTGCCAGCAGCCACGGGCTGGACAGGGGGAAATACGAGCAGTACTTC. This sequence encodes CASSHGLDRGKYEQYF. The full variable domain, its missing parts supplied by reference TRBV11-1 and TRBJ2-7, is EAEVAQSPRYKITEKSQAVAFWCDPISGHATLYWYRQILGQGPELLVQFQDESVVDDSQLPKDRFSAERLKGVDSTLKIQPAELGDSAMYLCASSHGLDRGKYEQYFGPGTRLTVT.

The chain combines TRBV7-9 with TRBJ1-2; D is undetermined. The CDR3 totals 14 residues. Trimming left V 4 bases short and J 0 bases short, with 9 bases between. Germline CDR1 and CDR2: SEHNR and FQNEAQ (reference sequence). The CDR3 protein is CASSSPLPNYGYTF. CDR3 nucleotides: TGTGCCAGCAGCTCGCCCCTACCTAACTATGGCTACACCTTC.

In DNA form, the CDR3 reads TGTGCCAGAAGCTCCCCCGGGACAGGGCCTAATGAGCAGTTCTTC. Translation: CARSSPGTGPNEQFF. The V call is TRBV5-3, the J call TRBJ2-1, with TRBD1 matching over 9 bases. Being an ORF, TRBV5-3 has a function that is uncertain. V shed 3 bases and J 7 bases; nucleotides not matched to a gene: 8. CDR3 length: 15 amino acids.

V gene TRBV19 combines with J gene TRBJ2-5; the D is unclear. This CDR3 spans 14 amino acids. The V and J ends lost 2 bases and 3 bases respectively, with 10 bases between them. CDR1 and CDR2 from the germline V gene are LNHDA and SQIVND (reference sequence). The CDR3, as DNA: TGTGCCAGTAGTATATCGGGTTACGAAGAGACCCAGTACTTC. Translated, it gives CASSISGYEETQYF.

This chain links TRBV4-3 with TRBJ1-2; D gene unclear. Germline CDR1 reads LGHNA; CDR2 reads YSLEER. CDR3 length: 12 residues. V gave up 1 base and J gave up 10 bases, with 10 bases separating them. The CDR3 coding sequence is TGCGCCAGCAGCCAAGGAAGGCAGGACTACACCTTC. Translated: CASSQGRQDYTF.

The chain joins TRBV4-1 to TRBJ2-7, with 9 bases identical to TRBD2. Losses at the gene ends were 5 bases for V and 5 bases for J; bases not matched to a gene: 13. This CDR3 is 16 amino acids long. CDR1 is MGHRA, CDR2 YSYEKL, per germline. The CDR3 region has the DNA TGCGCCAGCAGCAACATACCGGGACTAGCCACCCACGAGCAGTACTTC. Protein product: CASSNIPGLATHEQYF.

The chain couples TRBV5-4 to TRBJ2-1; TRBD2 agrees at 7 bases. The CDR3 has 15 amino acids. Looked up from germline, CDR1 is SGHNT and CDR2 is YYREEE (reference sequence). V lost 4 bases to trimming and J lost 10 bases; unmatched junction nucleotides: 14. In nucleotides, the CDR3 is TGTGCCAGCAGCCTGGGACTAAAAGCTATCTTCGAGCAGTTCTTC. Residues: CASSLGLKAIFEQFF.